Described below is a single T cell receptor beta chain sequence and its context. Its antigen remains unknown. These data belong to a study of cytomegalovirus exposure and HLA in healthy donors. Study results and limitations: There were some public TCRs occurring in many donors, but most TCR sequences were rare. According to a later analysis, donors in an Asian-associated ancestry cluster reportedly had fewer N-insertions than the approximately 720-donor mean. Cytomegalovirus association was listed for 150 to 200 TCR beta chains. Reports showed the classifier diagnosing cytomegalovirus status with high specificity and sensitivity.

Primers: 60 Vbeta forward and 13 Jbeta reverse. Generated by immunoSEQ multiplex PCR, the TCRdb table keeps only in-frame clones and is missing some. The sample lists under 150,000 clones; 78% were seen once. The V end lost 4 bases, the J end lost 3 bases, and 15 bases lay between the germline ends. Germline V lookup: CDR1 SGHRS, CDR2 YFSETQ. The CDR3 runs to 15 residues. The clonotype originates from a woman between 35 and 50 years old in good health and CMV-seronegative. The sequenced sample consisted of PBMCs. J is TRBJ2-3 and V is TRBV5-1; maybe TRBD2 (6 bases). The CDR3 loop reads CASSTSDYRTDTQYF. The DNA of the CDR3 is TGCGCCAGCAGCACCTCGGACTATAGGACAGATACGCAGTATTTT.